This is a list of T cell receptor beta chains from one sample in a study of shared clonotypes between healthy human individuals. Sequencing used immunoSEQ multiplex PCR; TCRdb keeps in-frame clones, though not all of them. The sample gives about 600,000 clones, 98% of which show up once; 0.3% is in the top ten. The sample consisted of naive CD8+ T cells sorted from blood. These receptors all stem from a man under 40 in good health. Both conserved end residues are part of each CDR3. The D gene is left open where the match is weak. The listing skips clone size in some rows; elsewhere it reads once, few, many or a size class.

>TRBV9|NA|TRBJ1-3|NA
TGTGCCAGCAGCGTAGATTCCAACTCTGGAAACACCATATATTTT
CASSVDSNSGNTIYF
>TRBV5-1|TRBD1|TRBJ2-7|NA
TGCGCCAGCAGCCCTCAGGACAGGGGGAACGAGCAGTACTTC
CASSPQDRGNEQYF
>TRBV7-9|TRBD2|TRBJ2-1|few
TGTGCCAGCAGCTTAGCGACTAGCGGGAGCAATGAGCAGTTCTTC
CASSLATSGSNEQFF
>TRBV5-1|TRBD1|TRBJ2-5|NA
TGCGCCAGCAGCCGCGGACAGGGGGCTGGAGAGACCCAGTACTTC
CASSRGQGAGETQYF
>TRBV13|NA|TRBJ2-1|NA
TGTGCCAGCAGCTCCCGGGGGCCGGAGCAGTTCTTC
CASSSRGPEQFF
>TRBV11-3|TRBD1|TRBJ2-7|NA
TGTGCCAGCAGCATCGGACAGGGAGCCGAGCAGTACTTC
CASSIGQGAEQYF
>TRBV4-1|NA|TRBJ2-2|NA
TGCGCCAGCAGCCAAGAAATTAGCTTCACCGGGGAGCTGTTTTTT
CASSQEISFTGELFF
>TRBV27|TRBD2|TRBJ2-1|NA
TGTGCCAGCAGTTTATTGTCTAGCGGGAGAGACAACAATGAGCAGTTCTTC
CASSLLSSGRDNNEQFF
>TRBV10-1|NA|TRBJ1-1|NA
TGCGCCAGCAGGGCTGGAATGAACACTGAAGCTTTCTTT
CASRAGMNTEAFF
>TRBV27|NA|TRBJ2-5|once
TGTGCCAGCAGTCGTCCCCAGGAGACCCAGTACTTC
CASSRPQETQYF
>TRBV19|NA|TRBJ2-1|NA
TGTGCCAGTAGTATCCCCCCCGGGCCCTACAATGAGCAGTTCTTC
CASSIPPGPYNEQFF
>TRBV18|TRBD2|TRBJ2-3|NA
TGTGCCAGCTCCCCTGGGACTAGCGATAGCACAGATACGCAGTATTTT
CASSPGTSDSTDTQYF
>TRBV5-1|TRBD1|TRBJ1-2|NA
TGCGCCAGCAGCACATGGACAGGGCCGAGCTATGGCTACACCTTC
CASSTWTGPSYGYTF
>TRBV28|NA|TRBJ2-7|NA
TGTGCCAGCGAAAAGGGTGTCACCTACGAGCAGTACTTC
CASEKGVTYEQYF
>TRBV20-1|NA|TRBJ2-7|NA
TGCAGTGCTGGTCGCTACGAGCAGTACTTC
CSAGRYEQYF
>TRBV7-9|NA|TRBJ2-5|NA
TGTGCCAGCAGCTTAGCGGACGAGACCCAGTACTTC
CASSLADETQYF
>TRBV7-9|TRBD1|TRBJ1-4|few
TGTGCCAGCAGCTCTAAACAGGGGAATAATGAAAAACTGTTTTTT
CASSSKQGNNEKLFF
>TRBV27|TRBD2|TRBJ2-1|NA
TGTGCCAGCAGTTTCCTCGGTAGTAGCGGGGGCAATGAGCAGTTCTTC
CASSFLGSSGGNEQFF
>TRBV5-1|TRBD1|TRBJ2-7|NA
TGCGCCAGTGCCGACTTGCCGGGACAGGGTATCTACGAGCAGTACTTC
CASADLPGQGIYEQYF
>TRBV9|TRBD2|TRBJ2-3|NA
TGTGCCAGCAGTTCTTGGACTAGCGGGAGGGGATTTACAGATACGCAGTATTTT
CASSSWTSGRGFTDTQYF
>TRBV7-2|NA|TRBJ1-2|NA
TGTGCCAGCAGCATGGGCGGTGGAGGCTACACCTTC
CASSMGGGGYTF
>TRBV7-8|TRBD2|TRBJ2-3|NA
TGTGCCAGCAGCTTACCGTCTAGCGGGCGGGGCACAGATACGCAGTATTTT
CASSLPSSGRGTDTQYF
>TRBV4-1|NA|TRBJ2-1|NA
TGCGCCAGCAGCCAAGGACTAGTGAATGAGCAGTTCTTC
CASSQGLVNEQFF
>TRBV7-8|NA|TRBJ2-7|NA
TGTGCCAGCAACGACCGGGTACCCCCCTACGAGCAGTACTTC
CASNDRVPPYEQYF
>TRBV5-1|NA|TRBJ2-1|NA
TGCGCCAGCAGCCATACTAACTCCAATGAGCAGTTCTTC
CASSHTNSNEQFF
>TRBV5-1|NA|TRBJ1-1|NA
TGCGCCAGCAGCCTCTCCCTTGGGCCTCTGAACACTGAAGCTTTCTTT
CASSLSLGPLNTEAFF
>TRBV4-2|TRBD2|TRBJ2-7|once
TGTGCCAGCAGCGTAGCGGGAGGGAGATACGAGCAGTACTTC
CASSVAGGRYEQYF
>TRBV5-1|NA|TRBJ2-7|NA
TGCGCCAGCAAATCACGAGGGGACGAGCAGTACTTC
CASKSRGDEQYF
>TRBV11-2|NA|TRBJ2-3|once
TGTGCCAGCGAGGCAGGGATGACAGATACGCAGTATTTT
CASEAGMTDTQYF
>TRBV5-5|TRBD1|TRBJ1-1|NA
TGTGCCAGCAGCTCCTTACAGGGGGCTTGGACTGAAGCTTTCTTT
CASSSLQGAWTEAFF
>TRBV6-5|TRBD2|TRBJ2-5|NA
TGTGCCAGCAGTATCGGACTAGCGGGAACAGAGACCCAGTACTTC
CASSIGLAGTETQYF
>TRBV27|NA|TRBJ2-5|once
TGTGCCAGCAGTTTATCCTCGGGACCCATAGGGACCCAGTACTTC
CASSLSSGPIGTQYF
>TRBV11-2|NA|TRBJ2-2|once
TGTGCCGGCGAACCCGCGAACACCGGGGAGCTGTTTTTT
CAGEPANTGELFF
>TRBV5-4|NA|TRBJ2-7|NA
TGTGCCAGCAGCTTGTTTTCTAGCTGGGGGGAGCAGTACTTC
CASSLFSSWGEQYF
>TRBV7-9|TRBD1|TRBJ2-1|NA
TGTGCCAGCAGCTCCCCCAGGGGGAATGAGCAGTTCTTC
CASSSPRGNEQFF
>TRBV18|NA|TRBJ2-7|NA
TGTGCCAGCTCACCAACCGGCGGCAGGGTAAACGAGCAGTACTTC
CASSPTGGRVNEQYF
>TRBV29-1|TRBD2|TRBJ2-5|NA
TGCAGCGTTGGCGGACTAGAGGAGGGGTACCAAGAGACCCAGTACTTC
CSVGGLEEGYQETQYF